Given below is one TCR beta chain in context. The data belong to a study of blood T cell repertoires in COVID-19. Study details: Samples taken during acute and convalescent COVID-19 were collected in the United States, Italy and Spain. The analysed material was cDNA or gDNA that came from T cells, B-cell-depleted T cells, or PBMCs.

In the study's own analysis: For nucleated cells, counts were estimated from reference gene primer amplification. This table comes from immunoSEQ multiplex PCR, and its TCRdb copy is limited to in-frame clones, with some not included. Clone size and V and J calls were adopted from that table, with D and trimming inferred from the DNA. The profile shows 150,000 to 200,000 clones, more than 75% of them singletons. With V trimmed by 0 bases and J by 2 bases, 8 bases remained unmatched. The CDR3 loop spans 17 amino acids. Germline lookup yields CDR1 SGHRS and CDR2 YFSETQ. The source material was peripheral blood. The sequence was collected from an older woman with acute or convalescent COVID-19. The chain links TRBV5-1 to TRBJ1-3, with 7 bases fitting TRBD1. The CDR3 sequence: CASSLVGQTPPGNTIYF. DNA for the CDR3: TGCGCCAGCAGCTTGGTGGGACAGACACCTCCTGGAAACACCATATATTTT. The entire variable domain, with the rest obtained from reference TRBV5-1 and TRBJ1-3, is as follows: KAGVTQTPRYLIKTRGQQVTLSCSPISGHRSVSWYQQTPGQGLQFLFEYFSETQRNKGNFPGRFSGRQFSNSRSEMNVSTLELGDSALYLCASSLVGQTPPGNTIYFGEGSWLTVV.